By sample fraction, the clone carrying this TCR beta chain is large. These data belong to a study of T cells in localized non-small cell lung cancer. Germline CDR1 and CDR2: SGHNT and YENEEA. The CDR3 has 15 amino acids. V gave up 3 bases and J gave up 6 bases; unmatched junction bases: 6. The repertoire was sequenced with immunoSEQ multiplex PCR; TCRdb's copy has only in-frame clones and lacks some. The sample records about 1,400 clones, under 40% being singletons. The source of this sequence is a woman aged 40 to 75 with stage I lung adenocarcinoma. The chain employs TRBV11-3 and TRBJ2-1, with 9 bases aligning to TRBD2. The sample was normal lung tissue next to the tumor, taken before any cancer treatment. CDR3 residues: CASSLSSGVGNEQFF. The CDR3 region has the DNA TGTGCCAGCAGCTTGTCTAGCGGGGTGGGCAATGAGCAGTTCTTC.